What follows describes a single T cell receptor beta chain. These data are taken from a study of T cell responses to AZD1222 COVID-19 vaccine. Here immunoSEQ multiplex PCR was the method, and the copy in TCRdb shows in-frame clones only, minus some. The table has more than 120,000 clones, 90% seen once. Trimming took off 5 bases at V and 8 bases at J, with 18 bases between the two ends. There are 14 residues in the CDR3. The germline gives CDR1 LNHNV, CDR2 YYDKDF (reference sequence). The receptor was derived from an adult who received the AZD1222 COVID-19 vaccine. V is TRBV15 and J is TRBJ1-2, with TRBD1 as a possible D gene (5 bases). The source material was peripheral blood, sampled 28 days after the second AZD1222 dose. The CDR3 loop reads CATSPPAGYGGYTF. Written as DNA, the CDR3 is TGTGCCACCAGCCCCCCAGCAGGGTATGGGGGCTACACCTTC.